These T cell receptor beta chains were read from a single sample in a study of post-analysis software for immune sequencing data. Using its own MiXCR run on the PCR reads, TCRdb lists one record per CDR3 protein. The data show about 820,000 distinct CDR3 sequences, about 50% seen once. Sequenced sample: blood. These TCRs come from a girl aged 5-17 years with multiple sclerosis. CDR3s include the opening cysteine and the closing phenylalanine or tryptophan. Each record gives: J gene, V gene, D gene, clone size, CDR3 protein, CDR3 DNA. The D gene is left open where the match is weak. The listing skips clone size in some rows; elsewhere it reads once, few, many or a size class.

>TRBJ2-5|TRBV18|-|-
CASSPVGRVRETQYF
TGTGCCAGCTCACCAGTTGGAAGGGTCCGAGAGACCCAGTACTTC
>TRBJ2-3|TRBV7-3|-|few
CASSIRPGTDTQYF
TGTGCCAGCAGCATCCGGCCGGGCACAGATACGCAGTATTTT
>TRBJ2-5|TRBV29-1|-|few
CSYLSGEETQYF
TGCAGCTACCTCTCCGGTGAAGAGACCCAGTACTTC
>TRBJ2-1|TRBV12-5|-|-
CASAINMGYNEQFF
TGTGCTAGTGCCATTAACATGGGTTACAATGAGCAGTTCTTC
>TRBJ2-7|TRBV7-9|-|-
CASSLSIYNEQYF
TGTGCCAGCAGCTTATCCATATACAATGAGCAGTACTTC
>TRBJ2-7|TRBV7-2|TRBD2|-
CASSSRTSGWAYEQYF
TGTGCCAGCAGCTCACGGACTAGCGGGTGGGCCTACGAGCAGTACTTC
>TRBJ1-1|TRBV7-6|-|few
CASSPRTAMNTEAFF
TGTGCCAGCAGCCCTCGGACAGCCATGAACACTGAAGCTTTCTTT
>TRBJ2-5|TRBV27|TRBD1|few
CASSGRRGSQGETQYF
TGTGCCAGCAGTGGACGCAGGGGGTCCCAGGGAGAGACCCAGTACTTC
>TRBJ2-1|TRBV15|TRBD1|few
CATSRDVWTGGHEQFF
TGTGCCACCAGCAGAGATGTTTGGACAGGGGGGCATGAGCAGTTCTTC
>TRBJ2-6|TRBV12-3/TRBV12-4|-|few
CASSPPFSGANVLTF
TGTGCCAGCAGCCCTCCTTTCTCTGGGGCCAACGTCCTGACTTTC
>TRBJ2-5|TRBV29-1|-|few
CSVAGEGTQYF
TGCAGCGTTGCGGGGGAAGGGACCCAGTACTTC
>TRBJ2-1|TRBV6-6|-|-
CASSSQNEQFF
TGTGCCAGCAGTTCACAGAATGAGCAGTTCTTC
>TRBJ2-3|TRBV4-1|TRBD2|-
CASSQASGSTDTQYF
TGCGCCAGCAGCCAAGCTAGCGGGAGCACAGATACGCAGTATTTT
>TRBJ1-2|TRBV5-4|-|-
CASSLDLTGDYGYTF
TGTGCCAGCAGCTTGGACCTCACAGGAGATTATGGCTACACCTTC
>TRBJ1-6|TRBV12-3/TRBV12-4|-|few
CASSPDGLDNSPLHF
TGTGCCAGCAGTCCCGACGGCCTAGATAATTCACCCCTCCACTTT
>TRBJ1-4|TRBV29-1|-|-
CSVGSSEKLFF
TGCAGCGTCGGGAGCAGCGAAAAACTGTTTTTT
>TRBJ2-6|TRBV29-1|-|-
CSVEENLWNRVTGANVLTF
TGCAGCGTTGAGGAGAACCTATGGAACAGGGTAACTGGGGCCAACGTCCTGACTTTC
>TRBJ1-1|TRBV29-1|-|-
CSVAMAEAFF
TGCAGCGTTGCGATGGCTGAAGCTTTCTTT
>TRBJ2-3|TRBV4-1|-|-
CASSPRIPVGSTDTQYF
TGCGCCAGCAGCCCACGGATCCCCGTGGGCAGCACAGATACGCAGTATTTT
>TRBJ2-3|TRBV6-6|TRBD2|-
CASSPPSGGVTDTQYF
TGTGCCAGCAGTCCTCCTAGCGGGGGGGTCACAGATACGCAGTATTTT
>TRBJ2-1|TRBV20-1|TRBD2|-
CSATSGGRNNEQFF
TGCAGTGCCACTAGCGGGGGACGCAACAATGAGCAGTTCTTC
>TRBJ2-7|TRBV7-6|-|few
CASSPRTEVSYEQYF
TGTGCCAGCAGCCCGCGGACAGAAGTGAGCTACGAGCAGTACTTC
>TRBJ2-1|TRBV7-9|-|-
CASSYPSGHEQFF
TGTGCCAGCAGCTACCCTAGTGGCCATGAGCAGTTCTTC
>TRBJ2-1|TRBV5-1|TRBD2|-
CASSLGLAGGPGNEQFF
TGCGCCAGCAGCTTAGGGCTAGCGGGAGGGCCCGGCAATGAGCAGTTCTTC
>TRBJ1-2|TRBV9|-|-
CASSVSQDYGYTF
TGTGCCAGCAGCGTAAGTCAGGACTATGGCTACACCTTC
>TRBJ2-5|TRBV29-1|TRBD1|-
CSVYTGTGVETQYF
TGCAGCGTTTATACCGGGACAGGGGTTGAGACCCAGTACTTC
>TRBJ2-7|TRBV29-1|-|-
CSVEAIQGRPYNEQYF
TGCAGCGTTGAAGCCATACAGGGGAGGCCCTACAATGAGCAGTACTTC
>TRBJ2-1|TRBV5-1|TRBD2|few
CASSGLAGAESSYNEQFF
TGCGCCAGCTCTGGACTAGCGGGGGCTGAAAGCTCCTACAATGAGCAGTTCTTC
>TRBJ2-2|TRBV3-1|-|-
CASSQEVGGSASSPTGELFF
TGTGCCAGCAGCCAAGAAGTGGGGGGCTCGGCTAGTTCCCCCACCGGGGAGCTGTTTTTT
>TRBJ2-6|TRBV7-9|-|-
CASSLDLGRSSGANVLTF
TGTGCCAGCAGCTTAGATCTGGGGAGAAGTTCTGGGGCCAACGTCCTGACTTTC
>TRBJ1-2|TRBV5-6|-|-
CASSSPIRINYGYTF
TGTGCCAGCAGCTCGCCCATCAGGATAAACTATGGCTACACCTTC
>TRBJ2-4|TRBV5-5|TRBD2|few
CASSSIGGGAKNIQYF
TGTGCCAGCAGCTCCATTGGGGGGGGGGCCAAAAACATTCAGTACTTC
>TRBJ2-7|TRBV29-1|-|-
CSVEGAGYREQYF
TGCAGCGTTGAGGGGGCTGGGTATCGCGAGCAGTACTTC
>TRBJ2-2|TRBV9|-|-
CASSVGIGFPNTGELFF
TGTGCCAGCAGCGTAGGAATCGGTTTTCCGAACACCGGGGAGCTGTTTTTT
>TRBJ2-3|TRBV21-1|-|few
CASSKVSWTGNRDTQYF
TGTGCCAGCAGCAAAGTGAGTTGGACAGGGAATCGAGATACGCAGTATTTT
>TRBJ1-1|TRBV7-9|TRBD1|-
CATTRDSRLNTEAFF
TGTGCCACCACGAGGGACAGCCGACTAAACACTGAAGCTTTCTTT
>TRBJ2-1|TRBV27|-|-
CASSCLGGDEQFF
TGTGCCAGCAGTTGTCTGGGGGGTGATGAGCAGTTCTTC